This passage covers 32 T cell receptor beta chains from one sample sequenced in a study of cytomegalovirus exposure and HLA in healthy donors. The PCR made use of 60 Vbeta and 13 Jbeta primers. Repertoires were generated with immunoSEQ multiplex PCR, while TCRdb's copy carries only in-frame clones and drops some. The sample lists around 150,000 clones; about 71% were seen once. The specimen was PBMCs. The source of these receptors is a man over 45 in good health and CMV-seronegative.

J is TRBJ2-5 and V is TRBV5-1; 8 positions match TRBD1. CDR1 and CDR2 from the germline V gene are SGHRS and YFSETQ. Losses at the gene ends were 3 bases for V and 5 bases for J; bases not matched to a gene: 3. The CDR3 is made up of 13 amino acids. CDR3 loop: CASSSTGEETQYF. CDR3 bases: TGCGCCAGCAGCTCGACAGGGGAGGAGACCCAGTACTTC.

This chain uses TRBV11-2 with TRBJ2-7, with TRBD2 as a possible D gene (8 bases). In germline, CDR1 is SGHAT, CDR2 FQNNGV. Trimming pared 5 bases from V and 3 bases from J, leaving 23 bases between. This CDR3 region has 17 residues. The CDR3 here is CASSPAPGTAGDYEQYF. In DNA form, the CDR3 reads TGTGCCAGCAGCCCCGCGCCCGGGACAGCGGGAGACTACGAGCAGTACTTC.

The chain recombines TRBV29-1 with TRBJ2-7, with D perhaps TRBD1 (7 bases). The germline V and J ends were trimmed by 6 bases and 1 base, with 16 bases remaining between them. Looked up from germline, CDR1 is SQVTM and CDR2 is ANQGSEA. This CDR3 has 14 amino acids. CDR3 residues: CSVRRDSGSYEQYF. In DNA, the CDR3 is TGCAGCGTCCGCCGGGACAGCGGGTCCTACGAGCAGTACTTC.

The chain joins TRBV13 to TRBJ2-1, with D maybe TRBD2 (6 bases). Looked up from germline, CDR1 is PRHDT and CDR2 is FYEKMQ (reference sequence). CDR3 length equals 13 residues. V was clipped by 0 bases and J by 9 bases, with 9 bases between them. Here the CDR3 reads CASSLGGTPEQFF. In DNA form, the CDR3 reads TGTGCCAGCAGCTTAGGGGGGACTCCTGAGCAGTTCTTC.

This clone came up a few times. The chain is built from TRBV18 and TRBJ1-5, with D possibly being TRBD1 (6 bases). The CDR3 length is 14 residues. Germline CDR1 reads KGHSH; CDR2 reads LQKENI. Trimming shortened V by 3 bases and J by 3 bases, and 9 bases separated the two germline ends. The CDR3 loop reads CASSPQGNNQPQHF. The DNA of the CDR3 is TGTGCCAGCTCACCCCAGGGGAACAATCAGCCCCAGCATTTT.

This clone has only a few counts. This chain links TRBV15 with TRBJ2-7, with D tentatively TRBD2 (7 bases). This CDR3 spans 15 amino acids. Deletions cut 5 bases from V and 6 bases from J, with 20 bases between. From germline, CDR1 is LNHNV and CDR2 YYDKDF (reference sequence). The CDR3 bases are TGTGCCACCAGCGGGCTAGGGGGGGGCCGTCCCGAGCAGTACTTC. Its protein is CATSGLGGGRPEQYF.

The CDR3 sequence is CASSLLGGETQYF. CDR3 DNA sequence: TGTGCCAGCAGCCTCTTAGGGGGAGAGACCCAGTACTTC. The chain is built from TRBV7-3 and TRBJ2-5; possible D gene TRBD1, 6 bases. The CDR3 is made up of 13 amino acids. V lost 5 bases to trimming and J lost 4 bases, with 11 bases between them. CDR1 and CDR2 (germline): SGHTA, FQGTGA.

The chain is built from TRBV7-2 and TRBJ1-6; D perhaps matches TRBD1 (5 bases). The V gene lost 1 base and the J gene lost 7 bases, with 11 bases spanning the gap. Germline V gene lookup returns CDR1 SGHTA and CDR2 FQGNSA. The CDR3 consists of 15 residues. CDR3 region: CASSLEVTDNSPLHF. The CDR3 coding sequence is TGTGCCAGCAGCTTAGAAGTGACAGACAATTCACCCCTCCACTTT.

This clone occurred once. The same CDR3 is also encoded by other DNA sequences in this sample. This chain links TRBV12-5 with TRBJ1-1; TRBD1 matches at 8 bases. J gave up 6 bases and V 7 bases, and 7 bases lay outside the gene matches. This CDR3 comprises 13 residues. Germline V gives CDR1 LGHNT, CDR2 FRNRAP. This chain's CDR3 is CASEGQGLPEAFF. The CDR3 nucleotides are TGTGCTAGTGAAGGACAGGGCTTGCCTGAAGCTTTCTTT.

This clone was counted between two and nine times. V usage is TRBV6-1 and J usage is TRBJ2-7; TRBD1 is a possible D gene (5 bases). This CDR3 has 16 amino acids. Trimming pared 1 base from V and 7 bases from J, leaving 20 bases between. Per the germline V gene, CDR1 is MNHNS and CDR2 is SASEGT. CDR3 in DNA: TGTGCCAGCAGTGAAGGGGGCTTTGGACAAGCTCGAGAGCAGTACTTC. Its protein is CASSEGGFGQAREQYF.

This clone came up a few times. The chain combines TRBV5-1 with TRBJ2-1; 7 nucleotides agree with TRBD2. Germline lookup yields CDR1 SGHRS and CDR2 YFSETQ. This CDR3 is 14 amino acids long. The V gene end was trimmed by 2 bases and the J gene end by 5 bases; junction bases not matched to a gene: 4. This CDR3 reads CASSFTGGDNEQFF. In DNA, the CDR3 is TGCGCCAGCAGCTTTACGGGAGGCGACAATGAGCAGTTCTTC.

The rearrangement uses TRBV5-4 and TRBJ1-3; a weak D match, TRBD1 (6 bases). Germline CDR1 is SGHNT and CDR2 is YYREEE (reference sequence). This CDR3 contains 13 residues. V lost 3 bases, J lost 7 bases, and 11 bases lay in between. The CDR3 DNA sequence: TGTGCCAGCAGCTACGGAAGGGGGAACACCATATATTTT. Translation: CASSYGRGNTIYF. Full variable domain (missing parts from reference TRBV5-4 and TRBJ1-3): ETGVTQSPTHLIKTRGQQVTLRCSSQSGHNTVSWYQQALGQGPQFIFQYYREEENGRGNFPPRFSGLQFPNYSSELNVNALELDDSALYLCASSYGRGNTIYFGEGSWLTVV.

V and J are TRBV11-2 and TRBJ2-1; D might be TRBD2 (6 bases). The CDR3 is 15 residues long. Germline loops: CDR1 SGHAT, CDR2 FQNNGV. Trimming removed 1 base at V and 0 bases at J, with 7 bases between. CDR3 sequence: CASSLASASYNEQFF. CDR3 DNA sequence: TGTGCCAGCAGCTTAGCTAGCGCCTCCTACAATGAGCAGTTCTTC.

J is TRBJ2-2 and V is TRBV10-2, with 9 bases lining up with TRBD1. The CDR3 has 15 amino acids. Germline V CDR1 and CDR2: WSHSY, SAAADI. The trim removed 3 bases at V and 5 bases at J, leaving 4 bases unmatched. DNA of the CDR3: TGCGCCAGCAGTGAAGCCGGGACAGGGACCGGGGAGCTGTTTTTT. Translated, it gives CASSEAGTGTGELFF.

The V gene is TRBV5-1, the J gene TRBJ2-5; 8 nucleotides agree with TRBD2. Germline CDR1 is SGHRS and CDR2 is YFSETQ. The CDR3 extends over 15 amino acids. V trimming: 0 bases; J trimming: 1 base; junction bases outside the gene matches: 2. The CDR3 is CASSLGGGIQETQYF. For the CDR3, the DNA is TGCGCCAGCAGCTTGGGCGGGGGGATCCAAGAGACCCAGTACTTC.

As regards this clone: A junction boundary mismatches the germline segment, possibly from a read error. The chain couples TRBV6-1 to TRBJ1-3; the match to TRBD1 covers 7 bases. Looked up from germline, CDR1 is MNHNS and CDR2 is SASEGT. The CDR3 runs to 18 residues. The CDR3 bases are TGTGCCAGCAGCGAAGTAGGACAGGCGATTAGATCTGGAAACACCATATATTTT. This gives the protein CASSEVGQAIRSGNTIYF.

CDR3 sequence (DNA): TGCGCCAGCAGCTTGGCCGGGGGAAATGAGCAGTTCTTC. It yields the protein CASSLAGGNEQFF. The gene calls are TRBV5-1 and TRBJ2-1; the D gene is possibly TRBD2 (6 bases). Trimming removed 0 bases from V and 7 bases from J, with 8 bases in between. The CDR3 covers 13 residues. Germline V gene data show CDR1 as SGHRS and CDR2 as YFSETQ. The variable domain in full, completed from reference TRBV5-1 and TRBJ2-1, reads KAGVTQTPRYLIKTRGQQVTLSCSPISGHRSVSWYQQTPGQGLQFLFEYFSETQRNKGNFPGRFSGRQFSNSRSEMNVSTLELGDSALYLCASSLAGGNEQFFGPGTRLTVL.

V usage is TRBV2 and J usage is TRBJ2-3; TRBD2 is a possible D gene (6 bases). Trimming took 3 bases from V and 6 from J, leaving 16 bases between them. CDR1 is SNHLY, CDR2 FYNNEI, per germline. The CDR3 is 15 amino acids. The CDR3, as DNA: TGTGCCAGCAGTGATCCCGGACTACCTGGGGATACGCAGTATTTT. Its protein product is CASSDPGLPGDTQYF.

CDR3 sequence reads: CASSSMPGTGNEQYF. CDR3 coding DNA: TGCGCCAGCAGCTCAATGCCCGGGACAGGTAACGAGCAGTACTTC. The chain uses TRBV5-1 and TRBJ2-7, with 8 bases that match TRBD1. Germline lookup yields CDR1 SGHRS and CDR2 YFSETQ. This CDR3 spans 15 amino acids. V was clipped by 3 bases and J by 5 bases; unmatched bases: 10.

The rearrangement joins TRBV28 to TRBJ2-5; 10 bases line up with TRBD1. Germline loops: CDR1 MDHEN, CDR2 SYDVKM. J gave up 7 bases and V 6 bases, and 8 bases lay outside the gene matches. The CDR3 covers 14 residues. CDR3 nucleotides: TGTGCCAGCAGGTCCGGGACAGGGGAAATGACCCAGTACTTC. This encodes CASRSGTGEMTQYF. The variable domain in full, completed from reference TRBV28 and TRBJ2-5, reads DVKVTQSSRYLVKRTGEKVFLECVQDMDHENMFWYRQDPGLGLRLIYFSYDVKMKEKGDIPEGYSVSREKKERFSLILESASTNQTSMYLCASRSGTGEMTQYFGPGTRLLVL.

The chain is built from TRBV27 and TRBJ1-3; 7 positions agree with TRBD1. This CDR3 region has 15 residues. J lost 3 bases, V lost 6 bases, and 8 bases had no gene match. Germline lookup yields CDR1 MNHEY and CDR2 SMNVEV (reference sequence). This chain's CDR3 is CASSLRGVIGNTIYF. The DNA for the CDR3 is TGTGCCAGCAGCCTCAGGGGGGTCATTGGAAACACCATATATTTT.

The CDR3 DNA follows: TGCAGCGTTTTAGGACTCAAAGAGACCCAGTACTTC. Encoded protein: CSVLGLKETQYF. The chain joins TRBV29-1 to TRBJ2-5; TRBD2 is a possible D gene (5 bases). The CDR3 sequence is 12 residues long. V dropped 5 bases and J dropped 3 bases, with 10 bases sitting between them. Germline CDR1 SQVTM, CDR2 ANQGSEA.

The chain has TRBV7-8 and TRBJ2-4; D is ambiguous. This CDR3 has 15 residues. The V end lost 1 base, the J end lost 5 bases, and 12 bases lay between the germline ends. Per the germline V gene, CDR1 is SGHVS and CDR2 is FQNEAQ. The CDR3 sequence: CASSLEVQVQNIQYF. DNA for the CDR3: TGTGCCAGCAGCTTAGAGGTCCAGGTCCAAAACATTCAGTACTTC.

Of note for this clone: The sample carries other DNA sequences with the same CDR3. The V call is TRBV2, the J call TRBJ1-2, with a weak D call TRBD1 (5 bases). The CDR3 runs to 15 residues. CDR1 SNHLY and CDR2 FYNNEI come from the germline V gene. V was pared by 8 bases and J by 0 bases, with 16 bases between. CDR3 loop: CASQGGALANYGYTF. CDR3 in DNA: TGTGCCAGCCAAGGAGGGGCTCTAGCTAACTATGGCTACACCTTC.

The chain couples TRBV7-2 to TRBJ2-5, with 9 bases fitting TRBD2. Trimming cost V 3 bases and J 5 bases; bases outside gene matches: 7. Germline values: CDR1 SGHTA, CDR2 FQGNSA. This CDR3 has 15 residues. In DNA form, the CDR3 reads TGTGCCAGCAGCTTTACGCGGGGGGGAACGGAGACCCAGTACTTC. It translates to CASSFTRGGTETQYF.

The chain uses TRBV7-2 and TRBJ2-7, with TRBD2 identical over 13 bases. The length of the CDR3 is 14 residues. Germline V gene lookup returns CDR1 SGHTA and CDR2 FQGNSA. The ends lost 4 bases at V and 4 bases at J; junction bases unmatched: 1. CDR3: CASSWTSGGYEQYF. The CDR3 nucleotides are TGTGCCAGCAGCTGGACTAGCGGGGGATACGAGCAGTACTTC.

This clone has only one observation. Here the CDR3 reads CASSEGLAGGPGETQYF. Written as DNA, the CDR3 is TGCGCCAGCAGCGAGGGACTAGCGGGGGGGCCTGGTGAGACCCAGTACTTC. The chain combines TRBV5-1 with TRBJ2-5; 16 nucleotides align to TRBD2. V lost 4 bases, J lost 5 bases, and 8 bases stayed unmatched. CDR3 length: 17 amino acids. Germline lookup yields CDR1 SGHRS and CDR2 YFSETQ.

The chain carries TRBV5-1 and TRBJ2-1; possible D gene TRBD1, 6 bases. V dropped 3 bases and J dropped 9 bases, with 19 bases sitting between them. The length of the CDR3 is 15 residues. Germline lookup yields CDR1 SGHRS and CDR2 YFSETQ. The CDR3 region is CASSSHRDPTTEQFF. CDR3 in DNA: TGCGCCAGCAGCTCGCACAGGGACCCCACAACTGAGCAGTTCTTC.

This chain links TRBV4-1 with TRBJ2-5; a weak D match, TRBD1 (5 bases). V was clipped by 4 bases and J by 1 base, with 16 bases between them. The CDR3 contains 16 residues. CDR1 is MGHRA, CDR2 YSYEKL, per germline. The CDR3 region has the DNA TGCGCCAGCAGCCCCCTTTGGCCAGGGCCCCAAGAGACCCAGTACTTC. Encoded protein: CASSPLWPGPQETQYF.

This clone is a singleton in its sample. The V and J genes are TRBV7-9 and TRBJ2-3; 10 bases fit TRBD1. Germline-derived CDR1 and CDR2 are SEHNR and FQNEAQ (reference sequence). The CDR3 runs to 16 residues. J was trimmed by 1 base and V by 5 bases; bases with no gene match: 6. The CDR3 region is CASSHRQGAGTDTQYF. The DNA of the CDR3 is TGTGCCAGCAGCCACCGACAGGGGGCCGGCACAGATACGCAGTATTTT.

In this sample, this clone turned up a few times. V and J are TRBV5-1 and TRBJ1-5, with D possibly TRBD1 on 6 matching bases. V lost 3 bases and J 0 bases, leaving 10 bases between the germline ends. CDR1 is SGHRS and CDR2 is YFSETQ in the germline V gene. The CDR3 has 15 residues. The CDR3 loop reads CASSSTGDSNQPQHF. The DNA for the CDR3 is TGCGCCAGCAGCTCGACAGGCGATAGCAATCAGCCCCAGCATTTT.

The chain is built from TRBV5-1 and TRBJ1-3; D possibly corresponds to TRBD1 (6 bases). Looked up from germline, CDR1 is SGHRS and CDR2 is YFSETQ. V lost 7 bases, J lost 2 bases, and 16 bases lay in between. The CDR3 is made up of 15 amino acids. DNA for the CDR3: TGCGCCAGCTCAGGGCAGGGGCTGACTGGAAACACCATATATTTT. This encodes CASSGQGLTGNTIYF.